This T cell receptor beta chain was identified during a study of T cell changes during pregnancy in multiple sclerosis. Data came from immunoSEQ multiplex PCR; TCRdb stores just in-frame clones and leaves some out. Of tens of thousands of clones in the sample, roughly 88% were seen once. CDR1 and CDR2 from the germline V gene are SNHLY and FYNNEI. The V and J ends lost 3 bases and 8 bases respectively, with 13 bases between them. The length of the CDR3 is 14 residues. The chain employs TRBV2 and TRBJ1-4; possibly TRBD1 for D (6 bases). Sequences were derived from peripheral blood, sampled in the third trimester of pregnancy. The TCR sequence derives from a female donor with multiple sclerosis, enrolled in a pregnancy study. CDR3 loop: CASSDSGGAEKLFF. The CDR3 DNA sequence: TGTGCCAGCAGTGATTCGGGGGGCGCGGAAAAACTGTTTTTT.